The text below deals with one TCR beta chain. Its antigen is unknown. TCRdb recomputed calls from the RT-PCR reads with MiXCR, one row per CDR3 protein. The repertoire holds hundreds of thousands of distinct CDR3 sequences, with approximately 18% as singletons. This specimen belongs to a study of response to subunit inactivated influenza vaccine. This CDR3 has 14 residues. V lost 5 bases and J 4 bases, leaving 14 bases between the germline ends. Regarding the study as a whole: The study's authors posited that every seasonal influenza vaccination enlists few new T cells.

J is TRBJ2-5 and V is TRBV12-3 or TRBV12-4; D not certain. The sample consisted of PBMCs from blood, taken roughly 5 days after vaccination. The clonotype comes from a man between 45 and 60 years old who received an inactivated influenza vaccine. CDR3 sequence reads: CASSPSTWGETQYF. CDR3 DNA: TGTGCCAGCAGTCCGTCGACCTGGGGAGAGACCCAGTACTTC.